This paragraph reports one T cell receptor (beta chain). The antigen is undetermined. Reverse transcription used about 0.45 to 1 ug RNA and random hexamers. immunoSEQ multiplex PCR amplified TCR beta CDR3 across 54 Vbeta, 13 Jbeta. TCRdb independently ran MiXCR on the immunoSEQ multiplex PCR reads; one entry per CDR3 protein. The data show about 150,000 distinct CDR3 sequences, about 95% seen once. The sample is drawn from a study of CD8 T cells in Susac syndrome. General observations from the study: The CD4+ T cell repertoires that were profiled in Susac syndrome showed no clonal expansion.

This CDR3 spans 12 amino acids. The germline V and J ends were trimmed by 1 base and 6 bases, with 7 bases remaining between them. The germline gives CDR1 SEHNR, CDR2 FQNEAQ (reference sequence). Sequencing of TCR beta was undertaken in CD8+ and CD4+ T cells derived from blood. The chain joins TRBV7-9 to TRBJ2-7; D not certain. Material: CD4+ T cells from PBMCs. This TCR was recovered from a human donor with Susac syndrome. CDR3 sequence: CASSLDPLEQYF. The CDR3 DNA sequence: TGTGCCAGCAGCTTAGACCCTCTCGAGCAGTACTTC.